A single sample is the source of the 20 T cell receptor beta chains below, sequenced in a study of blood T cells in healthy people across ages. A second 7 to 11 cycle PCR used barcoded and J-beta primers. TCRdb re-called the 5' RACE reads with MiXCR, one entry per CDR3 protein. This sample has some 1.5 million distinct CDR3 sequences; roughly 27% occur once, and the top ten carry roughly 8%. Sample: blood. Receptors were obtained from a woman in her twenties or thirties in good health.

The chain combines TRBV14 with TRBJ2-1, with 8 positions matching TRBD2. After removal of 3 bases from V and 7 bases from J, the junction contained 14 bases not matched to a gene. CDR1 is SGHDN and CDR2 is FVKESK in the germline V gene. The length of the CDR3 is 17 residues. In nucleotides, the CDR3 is TGTGCCAGCAGCCATCCTCCATTAGCGGGATCGCCGAATGAGCAGTTCTTC. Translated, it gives CASSHPPLAGSPNEQFF.

This CDR3 reads CASSLTPVADTQYF. In DNA form, the CDR3 reads TGTGCCAGCAGTTTAACGCCGGTCGCAGATACGCAGTATTTT. The rearrangement joins TRBV12-3 or TRBV12-4 to TRBJ2-3; no clear D gene. The CDR3 contains 14 residues. V lost 2 bases to trimming and J lost 4 bases, with 10 bases between them.

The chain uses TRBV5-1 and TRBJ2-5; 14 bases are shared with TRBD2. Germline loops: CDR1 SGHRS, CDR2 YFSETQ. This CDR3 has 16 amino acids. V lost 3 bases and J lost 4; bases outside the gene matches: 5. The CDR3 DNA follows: TGCGCCAGCAGCTCCGGGACTAGCGGGGGTTTAGAGACCCAGTACTTC. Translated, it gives CASSSGTSGGLETQYF.

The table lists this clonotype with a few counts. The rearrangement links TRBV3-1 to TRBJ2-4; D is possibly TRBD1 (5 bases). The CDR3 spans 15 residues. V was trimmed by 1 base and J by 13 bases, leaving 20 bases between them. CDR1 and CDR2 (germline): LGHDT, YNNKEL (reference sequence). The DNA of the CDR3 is TGTGCCAGCAGCCAAGGGGGCGTTTCGCCCTACGGGCAGTACTTC. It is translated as CASSQGGVSPYGQYF.

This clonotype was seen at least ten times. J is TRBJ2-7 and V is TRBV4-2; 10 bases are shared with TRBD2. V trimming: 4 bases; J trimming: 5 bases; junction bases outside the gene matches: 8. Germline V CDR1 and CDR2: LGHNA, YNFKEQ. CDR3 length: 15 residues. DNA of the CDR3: TGTGCCAGCAGCCCCCCCACTAGCGGGGCGGACGAGCAGTACTTC. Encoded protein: CASSPPTSGADEQYF.

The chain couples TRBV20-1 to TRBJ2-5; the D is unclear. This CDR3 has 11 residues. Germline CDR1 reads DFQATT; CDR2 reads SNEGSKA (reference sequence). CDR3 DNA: TGCAGCCCACAGTTCCAAGAGACCCAGTACTTC. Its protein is CSPQFQETQYF.

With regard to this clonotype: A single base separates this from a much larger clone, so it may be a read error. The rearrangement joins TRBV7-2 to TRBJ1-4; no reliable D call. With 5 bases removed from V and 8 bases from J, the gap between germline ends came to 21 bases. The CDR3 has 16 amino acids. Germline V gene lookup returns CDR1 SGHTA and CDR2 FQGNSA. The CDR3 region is CASSPNGQRKREKLFF. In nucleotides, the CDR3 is TGTGCCAGCAGCCCAAACGGCCAGAGAAAACGGGAAAAACTGTTTTTT. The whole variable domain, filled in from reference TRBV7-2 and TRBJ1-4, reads GAGVSQSPSNKVTEKGKDVELRCDPISGHTALYWYRQSLGQGLEFLIYFQGNSAPDKSGLPSDRFSAERTGGSVSTLTIQRTQQEDSAVYLCASSPNGQRKREKLFFGSGTQLSVL.

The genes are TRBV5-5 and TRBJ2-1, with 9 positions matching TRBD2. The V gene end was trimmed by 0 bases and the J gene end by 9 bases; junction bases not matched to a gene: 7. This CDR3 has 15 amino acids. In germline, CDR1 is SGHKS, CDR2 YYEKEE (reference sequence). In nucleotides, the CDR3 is TGTGCCAGCAGCTTGGCCCTAGCGGGAAGAGGTGAGCAGTTCTTC. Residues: CASSLALAGRGEQFF.

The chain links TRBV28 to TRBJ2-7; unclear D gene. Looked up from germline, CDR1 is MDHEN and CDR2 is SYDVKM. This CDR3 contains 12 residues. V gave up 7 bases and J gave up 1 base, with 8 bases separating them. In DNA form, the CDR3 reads TGTGCCAGCAATGAAGGATCCTACGAGCAGTACTTC. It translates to CASNEGSYEQYF.

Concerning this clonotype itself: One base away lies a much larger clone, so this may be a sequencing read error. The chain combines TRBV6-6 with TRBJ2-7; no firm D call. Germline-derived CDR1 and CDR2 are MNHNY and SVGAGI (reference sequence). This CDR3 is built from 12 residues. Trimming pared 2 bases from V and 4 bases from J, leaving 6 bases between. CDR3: CASSYEVYEQYF. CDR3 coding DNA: TGTGCCAGCAGTTACGAGGTTTACGAGCAGTACTTC.

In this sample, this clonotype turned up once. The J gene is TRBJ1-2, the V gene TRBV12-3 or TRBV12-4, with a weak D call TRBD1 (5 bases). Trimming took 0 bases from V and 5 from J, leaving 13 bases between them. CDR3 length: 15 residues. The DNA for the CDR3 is TGTGCCAGCAGTTTAGCAGGGGCTTCCCTTTATGGCTACACCTTC. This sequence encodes CASSLAGASLYGYTF.

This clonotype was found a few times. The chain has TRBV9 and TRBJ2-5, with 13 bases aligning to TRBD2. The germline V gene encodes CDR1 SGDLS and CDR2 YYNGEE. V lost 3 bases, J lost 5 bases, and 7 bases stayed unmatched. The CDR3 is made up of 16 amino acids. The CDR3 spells CASSDSPGLAGETQYF. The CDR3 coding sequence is TGTGCCAGCAGCGACTCTCCGGGACTAGCGGGGGAGACCCAGTACTTC.

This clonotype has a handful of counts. CDR3 loop: CASKGGAWEQYF. Written as DNA, the CDR3 is TGCGCCAGCAAGGGGGGGGCGTGGGAGCAGTACTTC. The chain combines TRBV5-1 with TRBJ2-7, with D maybe TRBD2 (7 bases). The CDR3 extends over 12 amino acids. Germline CDR1 reads SGHRS; CDR2 reads YFSETQ. Trimming took 6 bases from V and 7 from J, leaving 14 bases between them.

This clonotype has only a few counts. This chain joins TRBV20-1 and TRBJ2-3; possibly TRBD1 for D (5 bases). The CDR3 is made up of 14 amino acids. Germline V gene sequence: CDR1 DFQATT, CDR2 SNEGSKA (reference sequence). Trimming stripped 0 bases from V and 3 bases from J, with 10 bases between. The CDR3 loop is CSAREAGRTDTQYF. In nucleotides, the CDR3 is TGCAGTGCTAGAGAGGCAGGGCGAACAGATACGCAGTATTTT.

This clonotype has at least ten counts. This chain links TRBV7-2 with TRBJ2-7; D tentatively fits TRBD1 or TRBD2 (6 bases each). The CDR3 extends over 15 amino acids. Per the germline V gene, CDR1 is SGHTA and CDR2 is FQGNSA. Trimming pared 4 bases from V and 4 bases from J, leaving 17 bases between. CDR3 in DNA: TGTGCCAGCAGCTCCCGGGACAAGGGGGGTTACGAGCAGTACTTC. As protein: CASSSRDKGGYEQYF. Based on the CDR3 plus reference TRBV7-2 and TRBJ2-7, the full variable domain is GAGVSQSPSNKVTEKGKDVELRCDPISGHTALYWYRQSLGQGLEFLIYFQGNSAPDKSGLPSDRFSAERTGGSVSTLTIQRTQQEDSAVYLCASSSRDKGGYEQYFGPGTRLTVT.

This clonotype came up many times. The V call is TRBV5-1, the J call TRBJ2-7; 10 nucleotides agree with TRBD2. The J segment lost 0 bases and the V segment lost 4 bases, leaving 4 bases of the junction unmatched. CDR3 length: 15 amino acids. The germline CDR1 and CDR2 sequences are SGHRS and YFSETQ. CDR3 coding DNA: TGCGCCAGCAGCCAGAGACTAGCGGGCTCCTACGAGCAGTACTTC. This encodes CASSQRLAGSYEQYF.

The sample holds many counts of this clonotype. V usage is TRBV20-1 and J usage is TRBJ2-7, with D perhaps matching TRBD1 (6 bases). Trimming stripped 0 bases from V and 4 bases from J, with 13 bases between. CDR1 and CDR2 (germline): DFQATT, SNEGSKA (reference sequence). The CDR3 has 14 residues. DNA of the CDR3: TGCAGTGCTAGAGATAGCCAGGGGCTGTACGAGCAGTACTTC. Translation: CSARDSQGLYEQYF.

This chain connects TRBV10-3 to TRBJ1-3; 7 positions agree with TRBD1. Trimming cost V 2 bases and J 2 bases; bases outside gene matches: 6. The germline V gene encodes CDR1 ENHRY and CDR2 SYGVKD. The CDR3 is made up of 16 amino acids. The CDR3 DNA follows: TGTGCCATCAGTGAGGGCCAGGGGGTTCCTGGAAACACCATATATTTT. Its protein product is CAISEGQGVPGNTIYF.

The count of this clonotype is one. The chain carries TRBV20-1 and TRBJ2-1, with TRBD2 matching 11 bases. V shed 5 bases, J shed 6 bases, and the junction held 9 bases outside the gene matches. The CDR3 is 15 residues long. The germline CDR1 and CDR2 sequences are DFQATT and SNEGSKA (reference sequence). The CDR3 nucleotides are TGCAGTGCTTCATCGACTAGCGGGGATTTCAATGAGCAGTTCTTC. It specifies CSASSTSGDFNEQFF.

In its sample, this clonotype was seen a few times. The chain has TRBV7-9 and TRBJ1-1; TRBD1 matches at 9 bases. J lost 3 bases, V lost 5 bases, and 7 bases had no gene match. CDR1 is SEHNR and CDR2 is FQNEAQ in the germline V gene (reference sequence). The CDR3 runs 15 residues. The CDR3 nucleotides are TGTGCCAGCAGCCCCCAGACAGGGGGGTACACTGAAGCTTTCTTT. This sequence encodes CASSPQTGGYTEAFF.